The 15 T cell receptor beta chains below were found in one sample sequenced in a study of chemoradiotherapy in HPV16-positive cancers. The protocol was immunoSEQ multiplex PCR, while the TCRdb copy is restricted to in-frame clones and leaves out a portion. The data contain approximately 6,000 clones, roughly 88% of them singletons. The starting material was blood, obtained from a patient who underwent chemoradiotherapy. The receptor set was obtained from a human donor with HPV-associated anogenital cancer.

The V call is TRBV7-9, the J call TRBJ2-3, with 8 bases fitting TRBD2. Germline-derived CDR1 and CDR2 are SEHNR and FQNEAQ (reference sequence). V trimming: 5 bases; J trimming: 1 base; junction bases outside the gene matches: 11. The CDR3 sequence is 17 residues long. The CDR3 spells CASSPRGSGSGTDTQYF. CDR3 coding DNA: TGTGCCAGCAGCCCCCGTGGGAGCGGGAGTGGCACAGATACGCAGTATTTT.

V and J are TRBV5-1 and TRBJ2-6, with 7 bases lining up with TRBD1. Germline CDR1 and CDR2: SGHRS and YFSETQ. After removal of 0 bases from V and 3 bases from J, the junction contained 3 bases not matched to a gene. CDR3 size: 16 residues. The CDR3 DNA follows: TGCGCCAGCAGCTTGGGGCCAGGGGGTGGGGCCAACGTCCTGACTTTC. This codes for CASSLGPGGGANVLTF.

The CDR3 is CASSLEDPWTALAKNIQYF. The CDR3 coding sequence is TGTGCCAGCAGCTTAGAAGACCCGTGGACAGCTCTAGCCAAAAACATTCAGTACTTC. The J gene is TRBJ2-4, the V gene TRBV7-2; D perhaps matches TRBD1 (6 bases). Trimming took 1 base from V and 0 from J, leaving 19 bases between them. There are 19 residues in the CDR3. Germline CDR1 SGHTA, CDR2 FQGNSA.

The CDR3, as DNA: TGTGCCAGCAGCCTACATTGGGGGGGGACAGGCCCGACTCCCTTGTTGATTTACGAGCAGTACTTC. It encodes CASSLHWGGTGPTPLLIYEQYF. The V call is TRBV4-2, the J call TRBJ2-7, with D possibly being TRBD1 (8 bases). Germline V lookup: CDR1 LGHNA, CDR2 YNFKEQ. The CDR3 is made up of 22 amino acids. V dropped 4 bases and J dropped 4 bases, with 38 bases sitting between them.

This clone was recorded once. The rearrangement links TRBV7-2 to TRBJ2-7; D unclear. The CDR3 has 15 residues. V lost 5 bases and J lost 4, with 18 bases in between. Germline loops: CDR1 SGHTA, CDR2 FQGNSA. DNA for the CDR3: TGTGCCAGCAGCCAATTTTTACTGAAAGGGTACGAGCAGTACTTC. Translated, it gives CASSQFLLKGYEQYF.

The rearrangement joins TRBV19 to TRBJ2-7; 8 nucleotides agree with TRBD1. V shed 3 bases, J shed 0 bases, and the junction held 4 bases outside the gene matches. Germline V gives CDR1 LNHDA, CDR2 SQIVND (reference sequence). The length of the CDR3 is 15 residues. CDR3 bases: TGTGCCAGTAGTATTGCCACAGGGGGCTCCTACGAGCAGTACTTC. It specifies CASSIATGGSYEQYF.

This chain uses TRBV6-1 with TRBJ2-2; no clear D. V lost 2 bases to trimming and J lost 7 bases, with 14 bases between them. CDR1 MNHNS and CDR2 SASEGT come from the germline V gene. CDR3 length: 15 residues. In nucleotides, the CDR3 is TGTGCCAGCAGTGAAAGTGACGTGTCGGGCGGGGAGCTGTTTTTT. The encoded protein is CASSESDVSGGELFF.

The chain couples TRBV27 to TRBJ2-7, with 10 bases that match TRBD1. CDR3 size: 16 residues. V gave up 5 bases and J gave up 3 bases; unmatched junction bases: 10. Germline-derived CDR1 and CDR2 are MNHEY and SMNVEV (reference sequence). Here the CDR3 reads CASSASTGGIRYEQYF. Here the CDR3 DNA reads TGTGCCAGCAGTGCCTCGACAGGGGGCATTCGCTACGAGCAGTACTTC.

This chain links TRBV6-1 with TRBJ2-2; D remains ambiguous. Trimming left V 3 bases short and J 5 bases short, with 13 bases between. The CDR3 loop spans 15 amino acids. CDR1 and CDR2 (germline): MNHNS, SASEGT. CDR3 amino acids: CASSEKADLTGELFF. The CDR3 nucleotides are TGTGCCAGCAGTGAGAAGGCAGACTTGACCGGGGAGCTGTTTTTT.

The chain combines TRBV7-9 with TRBJ2-5, with no clear D. Trimming took off 1 base at V and 7 bases at J, with 4 bases between the two ends. Germline V gene lookup returns CDR1 SEHNR and CDR2 FQNEAQ (reference sequence). This CDR3 spans 11 amino acids. The CDR3 sequence: CASSLERTQYF. CDR3 coding DNA: TGTGCCAGCAGCTTAGAACGGACCCAGTACTTC.

This clone is a singleton in its sample. This rearrangement joins TRBV28 to TRBJ2-7; 11 nucleotides match TRBD2. V lost 6 bases to trimming and J lost 7 bases; unmatched junction nucleotides: 11. This CDR3 has 15 amino acids. Per the germline V gene, CDR1 is MDHEN and CDR2 is SYDVKM. CDR3 in DNA: TGTGCCAGCAGGTCCGATACTAGCGGGGGTTTTGAGCAGTACTTC. Protein: CASRSDTSGGFEQYF.

The V and J genes are TRBV11-2 and TRBJ2-7; 10 nucleotides agree with TRBD2. The CDR3 covers 15 residues. Germline loops: CDR1 SGHAT, CDR2 FQNNGV. V was pared by 5 bases and J by 6 bases, with 10 bases of the junction left unmatched. Written as DNA, the CDR3 is TGTGCCAGCAGCCAACTGAGCGGGAGGGTTGTCGAGCAGTACTTC. It codes for CASSQLSGRVVEQYF.

This chain uses TRBV2 with TRBJ2-7; D remains unclear. The CDR3 sequence is 11 residues long. The germline V gene encodes CDR1 SNHLY and CDR2 FYNNEI. Trimming removed 4 bases at V and 3 bases at J, with 4 bases between. CDR3 bases: TGTGCCAGCAGTGGAAGCTACGAGCAGTACTTC. It encodes CASSGSYEQYF.

This clone showed up just once. V is TRBV5-1 and J is TRBJ2-3; TRBD2 aligns across 11 bases. The CDR3 runs to 15 residues. The V segment lost 0 bases and the J segment 4 bases; nucleotides outside the gene matches: 1. CDR1 and CDR2 from the germline V gene are SGHRS and YFSETQ. In DNA form, the CDR3 reads TGCGCCAGCAGCTTGGGGGGACTAGCGGCAGATACGCAGTATTTT. This codes for CASSLGGLAADTQYF.

The chain recombines TRBV18 with TRBJ1-4; tentatively, D is TRBD1 (6 bases). V lost 4 bases to trimming and J lost 4 bases, with 10 bases between them. This CDR3 contains 14 residues. CDR1 and CDR2 (germline): KGHSH, LQKENI. CDR3 loop: CASSLQGINEKLFF. The CDR3, as DNA: TGTGCCAGCTCACTGCAGGGGATTAATGAAAAACTGTTTTTT.